Below, 3 T cell receptor beta chains from the same sample are listed, as sequenced in a study of T-cell reconstitution after alpha-beta-depleted transplantation in children. Unique molecular identifiers tagged the TCRbeta library. TCRdb analysed the PCR reads with MiXCR anew, one entry per CDR3 protein. The sample has about 400,000 distinct CDR3 sequences, 13% seen once. The sample here was PBMCs, taken from the stem cell graft. The receptors were sampled from a human donor who donated a stem cell graft to a child with Fanconi anemia.

The J gene is TRBJ1-3, the V gene TRBV6-5, with TRBD1 matching over 8 bases. CDR1 MNHEY and CDR2 SVGAGI come from the germline V gene. The CDR3 is 15 residues long. With V trimmed by 4 bases and J by 4 bases, 6 bases remained unmatched. The CDR3 sequence: CASSSDRGEGNTIYF. Here the CDR3 DNA reads TGTGCCAGCAGTTCTGACAGGGGCGAGGGAAACACCATATATTTT.

This clonotype was detected only a few times. J is TRBJ2-1 and V is TRBV5-1, with D tentatively TRBD1 (6 bases). Between the trimmed V and J ends, which lost 7 bases and 6 bases, there was a span of 11 bases. Per germline, CDR1 SGHRS and CDR2 YFSETQ. This CDR3 has 12 amino acids. CDR3 sequence (DNA): TGCGCCAGCGGAAACAGGGTCAATGAGCAGTTCTTC. Translating it yields CASGNRVNEQFF.

This clonotype turned up a few times. The V call is TRBV12-3 or TRBV12-4, the J call TRBJ2-5; maybe TRBD2 (6 bases). V was trimmed by 7 bases and J by 5 bases, leaving 14 bases between them. The CDR3 spans 13 residues. Here the CDR3 reads CASTTRGIETQYF. CDR3 bases: TGTGCCAGCACCACCCGGGGGATTGAGACCCAGTACTTC.